These 31 T cell receptor beta chains originate from one sample sequenced in a study of cytomegalovirus exposure and HLA in healthy donors. PCR employed 60 Vbeta and 13 Jbeta primers. Clones were read by immunoSEQ multiplex PCR, and TCRdb kept only the in-frame ones, dropping some. The sample has approximately 180,000 clones; 75% to 90% are singletons. Source material: PBMCs. Receptors were obtained from a man aged 25 to 40 in good health and CMV-seropositive.

This CDR3 reads CASGKTSGVSTDTQYF. As DNA, the CDR3 is TGCGCCAGCGGTAAGACTAGCGGGGTCTCAACAGATACGCAGTATTTT. V gene TRBV5-1 combines with J gene TRBJ2-3, with TRBD2 identical over 11 bases. Losses at the gene ends were 7 bases for V and 3 bases for J; bases not matched to a gene: 10. Germline V lookup: CDR1 SGHRS, CDR2 YFSETQ. The CDR3 contains 16 residues.

This chain connects TRBV7-2 to TRBJ1-2; D gene ambiguous. Germline values: CDR1 SGHTA, CDR2 FQGNSA. Trimming cost V 5 bases and J 0 bases, with 7 bases left between them. The CDR3 is 13 residues long. The CDR3 is CASSTGTNYGYTF. The CDR3 region has the DNA TGTGCCAGCAGCACCGGGACTAACTATGGCTACACCTTC.

The chain links TRBV29-1 to TRBJ2-1, with 11 nucleotides matching TRBD1. With 4 bases clipped from V and 8 bases from J, the junction kept 4 bases outside the gene matches. CDR3 size: 13 residues. The germline V gene has CDR1 SQVTM and CDR2 ANQGSEA. The chain's CDR3 is CSVGTGGRYEQFF. The CDR3 DNA reads TGCAGCGTTGGGACAGGGGGCAGGTATGAGCAGTTCTTC.

V usage is TRBV30 and J usage is TRBJ2-3; 7 nucleotides align to TRBD1. The CDR3 totals 13 residues. Germline V lookup: CDR1 GTSNPN, CDR2 SVGIG (reference sequence). Trimming at V came to 1 base and at J to 6 bases, leaving 4 bases not matched to a gene. DNA of the CDR3: TGTGCCTGGAGTGAACAGGGGCGGGATACGCAGTATTTT. Its translation: CAWSEQGRDTQYF. Filled out from reference TRBV30 and TRBJ2-3, the complete variable domain reads SQTIHQWPATLVQPVGSPLSLECTVEGTSNPNLYWYRQAAGRGLQLLFYSVGIGQISSEVPQNLSASRPQDRQFILSSKKLLLSDSGFYLCAWSEQGRDTQYFGPGTRLTVL.

This chain connects TRBV4-2 to TRBJ2-2; D is possibly TRBD2 (6 bases). Trimming removed 0 bases at V and 5 bases at J, with 16 bases between. CDR3 length: 17 residues. Per germline, CDR1 LGHNA and CDR2 YNFKEQ. CDR3 nucleotides: TGTGCCAGCAGCCAAGAATCTGCGACTAGAAGGACCGGGGAGCTGTTTTTT. Translated, it gives CASSQESATRRTGELFF.

V usage is TRBV27 and J usage is TRBJ2-3, with D unresolved. The CDR3 is 16 residues long. Trimming took off 4 bases at V and 3 bases at J, with 17 bases between the two ends. Looked up from germline, CDR1 is MNHEY and CDR2 is SMNVEV (reference sequence). CDR3 in DNA: TGTGCCAGCAGTTCCGTGTTAGACTCCTTTACAGATACGCAGTATTTT. Translating gives CASSSVLDSFTDTQYF.

The sample holds a few counts of this clone. The rearrangement uses TRBV6-1 and TRBJ2-1, with D tentatively TRBD2 (6 bases). Germline loops: CDR1 MNHNS, CDR2 SASEGT. Trimming left V 1 base short and J 6 bases short, with 16 bases between. The CDR3 is made up of 16 amino acids. In DNA form, the CDR3 reads TGTGCCAGCAGTGAAGTGAGAGGACCGGGGGTCAATGAGCAGTTCTTC. Its protein product is CASSEVRGPGVNEQFF.

V is TRBV19 and J is TRBJ2-1; 7 bases fit TRBD2. The CDR3 length is 14 residues. V lost 1 base and J lost 9; bases outside the gene matches: 6. CDR1 is LNHDA and CDR2 is SQIVND in the germline V gene (reference sequence). The CDR3 DNA follows: TGTGCCAGTAGTATAGGGGGAGGGATAGCTGAGCAGTTCTTC. Residues: CASSIGGGIAEQFF.

V usage is TRBV28 and J usage is TRBJ2-3, with D perhaps matching TRBD1 (6 bases). Trimming took off 4 bases at V and 4 bases at J, with 12 bases between the two ends. Germline-derived CDR1 and CDR2 are MDHEN and SYDVKM. The CDR3 sequence is 14 residues long. This CDR3 reads CASSSRTGPDTQYF. The CDR3 coding sequence is TGTGCCAGCAGTTCCAGAACAGGGCCAGATACGCAGTATTTT.

This chain joins TRBV7-9 and TRBJ2-7; 9 nucleotides agree with TRBD1. Germline CDR1 reads SEHNR; CDR2 reads FQNEAQ (reference sequence). V gave up 3 bases and J gave up 5 bases; unmatched junction bases: 5. There are 14 residues in the CDR3. The CDR3 loop is CASSFGQGFHEQYF. The DNA for the CDR3 is TGTGCCAGCAGCTTCGGACAGGGGTTCCACGAGCAGTACTTC.

This clone has just one count. The J gene is TRBJ1-1, the V gene TRBV28; D is perhaps TRBD1 (5 bases). CDR1 and CDR2 from the germline V gene are MDHEN and SYDVKM. The V and J ends lost 4 bases and 0 bases respectively, with 9 bases between them. The CDR3 sequence is 14 residues long. In DNA, the CDR3 is TGTGCCAGCAGTTCCAACAGGATGAACACTGAAGCTTTCTTT. It yields the protein CASSSNRMNTEAFF.

V is TRBV6-6 and J is TRBJ2-7; 9 bases are a match to TRBD1. There are 14 residues in the CDR3. V shed 7 bases and J 3 bases; nucleotides not matched to a gene: 7. CDR1 is MNHNY, CDR2 SVGAGI, per germline (reference sequence). The CDR3 region is CASTPWGQGYEQYF. The CDR3 DNA is TGTGCCAGCACCCCTTGGGGACAGGGCTACGAGCAGTACTTC.

This clone has more than one count but fewer than ten. The chain employs TRBV5-1 and TRBJ2-5, with D maybe TRBD2 (5 bases). The germline CDR1 and CDR2 sequences are SGHRS and YFSETQ. Trimming removed 0 bases at V and 5 bases at J, with 14 bases between. CDR3 length: 15 residues. The CDR3 DNA sequence: TGCGCCAGCAGCTTGGCCAGTCGGGCGGGTGAGACCCAGTACTTC. Residues: CASSLASRAGETQYF.

The rearrangement links TRBV19 to TRBJ1-2, with no clear D. V was pared by 7 bases and J by 6 bases, with 18 bases between. The germline V gene encodes CDR1 LNHDA and CDR2 SQIVND (reference sequence). This CDR3 comprises 14 residues. CDR3 DNA sequence: TGTGCCAGTATGAGGGTGAGGGATCGGGATGGCTACACCTTC. This translates into CASMRVRDRDGYTF.

This chain connects TRBV19 to TRBJ1-5, with D uncertain. The germline gives CDR1 LNHDA, CDR2 SQIVND (reference sequence). Trimming took 2 bases from V and 6 from J, leaving 11 bases between them. This CDR3 is 14 amino acids long. CDR3: CASSISLSGQPQHF. The CDR3 region has the DNA TGTGCCAGTAGTATATCCCTGTCAGGTCAGCCCCAGCATTTT.

The CDR3 sequence: CASSWRASRDAGELFF. In nucleotides, the CDR3 is TGTGCCAGCAGCTGGCGGGCTAGCCGGGATGCCGGGGAGCTGTTTTTT. V is TRBV7-2 and J is TRBJ2-2, with D maybe TRBD2 (5 bases). The V gene's germline CDR1 is SGHTA and CDR2 FQGNSA. The V end lost 4 bases, the J end lost 6 bases, and 18 bases lay between the germline ends. The CDR3 has 16 amino acids.

The chain uses TRBV28 and TRBJ2-3, with 7 bases aligning to TRBD2. Looked up from germline, CDR1 is MDHEN and CDR2 is SYDVKM. The CDR3 consists of 17 residues. The V gene end was trimmed by 3 bases and the J gene end by 2 bases; junction bases not matched to a gene: 11. The CDR3 bases are TGTGCCAGCAGTTTTCCCCGAGCGGGGTCCTTCACAGATACGCAGTATTTT. Translation: CASSFPRAGSFTDTQYF.

This clone was counted a few times. This chain joins TRBV19 and TRBJ2-7, with a weak D call TRBD1 (6 bases). V shed 5 bases and J shed 3 bases, with 20 bases lying between them. The V gene's germline CDR1 is LNHDA and CDR2 SQIVND (reference sequence). This CDR3 is built from 16 residues. The CDR3 bases are TGTGCCAGTAGTGCGGTTCGGGACACCAGGGGCTACGAGCAGTACTTC. Amino acids: CASSAVRDTRGYEQYF. Complete variable domain (other parts from reference TRBV19 and TRBJ2-7): DGGITQSPKYLFRKEGQNVTLSCEQNLNHDAMYWYRQDPGQGLRLIYYSQIVNDFQKGDIAEGYSVSREKKESFPLTVTSAQKNPTAFYLCASSAVRDTRGYEQYFGPGTRLTVT.

This chain connects TRBV29-1 to TRBJ2-3; tentative D call: TRBD2 (5 bases). Germline CDR1 is SQVTM and CDR2 is ANQGSEA. The CDR3 contains 13 residues. Trimming cost V 1 base and J 6 bases, with 11 bases left between them. This chain's CDR3 is CSVEVRTRDTQYF. The CDR3 nucleotides read TGCAGCGTTGAAGTCCGGACTCGGGATACGCAGTATTTT.

This chain connects TRBV6-5 to TRBJ1-1; 7 bases are a match to TRBD1. The trim removed 5 bases at V and 6 bases at J, leaving 3 bases unmatched. This CDR3 region has 12 residues. Germline CDR1 and CDR2: MNHEY and SVGAGI. The CDR3 DNA reads TGTGCCAGCAGTCGACAGGGTGCTGAAGCTTTCTTT. Translation: CASSRQGAEAFF.

This chain uses TRBV9 with TRBJ2-3, with 7 bases identical to TRBD2. The V gene end was trimmed by 5 bases and the J gene end by 3 bases; junction bases not matched to a gene: 9. CDR1 is SGDLS and CDR2 is YYNGEE in the germline V gene. The CDR3 covers 15 residues. The chain's CDR3 is CASRGGTELTDTQYF. Written as DNA, the CDR3 is TGTGCCAGCAGGGGGGGGACTGAACTAACAGATACGCAGTATTTT.

The chain links TRBV6-6 to TRBJ1-2; possibly TRBD1 for D (5 bases). This CDR3 is built from 13 residues. Per germline, CDR1 MNHNY and CDR2 SVGAGI (reference sequence). V dropped 6 bases and J dropped 8 bases, with 16 bases sitting between them. The CDR3: CASRDRGTGGYTF. In DNA, the CDR3 is TGTGCCAGCAGGGATAGGGGTACTGGGGGCTACACCTTC.

The chain carries TRBV7-2 and TRBJ1-2, with D tentatively TRBD1 (6 bases). Germline V gene lookup returns CDR1 SGHTA and CDR2 FQGNSA. The CDR3 is made up of 14 amino acids. The ends were cut back, 0 bases at V and 2 bases at J, with 7 bases in the middle. CDR3 DNA: TGTGCCAGCAGCTTAGCTACAGGGAACTATGGCTACACCTTC. Translated, it gives CASSLATGNYGYTF. Combining the CDR3 with reference TRBV7-2 and TRBJ1-2 gives the whole variable domain GAGVSQSPSNKVTEKGKDVELRCDPISGHTALYWYRQSLGQGLEFLIYFQGNSAPDKSGLPSDRFSAERTGGSVSTLTIQRTQQEDSAVYLCASSLATGNYGYTFGSGTRLTVV.

This clone was observed a handful of times. This chain joins TRBV11-2 and TRBJ1-2; D remains ambiguous. Germline loops: CDR1 SGHAT, CDR2 FQNNGV. Trimming pared 2 bases from V and 7 bases from J, leaving 11 bases between. The CDR3 totals 13 residues. The chain's CDR3 is CASSLFAVGGYTF. CDR3 in DNA: TGTGCCAGCAGCTTATTTGCGGTGGGTGGCTACACCTTC. The whole variable domain, remainder taken from reference TRBV11-2 and TRBJ1-2, is EAGVAQSPRYKIIEKRQSVAFWCNPISGHATLYWYQQILGQGPKLLIQFQNNGVVDDSQLPKDRFSAERLKGVDSTLKIQPAKLEDSAVYLCASSLFAVGGYTFGSGTRLTVV.

The chain is built from TRBV7-7 and TRBJ2-1; the D gene is possibly TRBD1 (5 bases). The CDR3 is 19 amino acids. Trimming removed 0 bases at V and 2 bases at J, with 20 bases between. CDR1 and CDR2 (germline): SSHAT, FNYEAQ (reference sequence). CDR3 coding DNA: TGTGCCAGCAGCTTAGCCCACTTAGCAGGGTGGGTAACCTACAATGAGCAGTTCTTC. Its protein product is CASSLAHLAGWVTYNEQFF. The full variable domain, with the rest looked up from reference TRBV7-7 and TRBJ2-1, is GAGVSQSPRYKVTKRGQDVTLRCDPISSHATLYWYQQALGQGPEFLTYFNYEAQPDKSGLPSDRFSAERPEGSISTLTIQRTEQRDSAMYRCASSLAHLAGWVTYNEQFFGPGTRLTVL.

V and J are TRBV5-1 and TRBJ1-3; 10 bases map to TRBD1. The CDR3 totals 16 residues. Looked up from germline, CDR1 is SGHRS and CDR2 is YFSETQ. After removal of 4 bases from V and 0 bases from J, the junction contained 4 bases not matched to a gene. The CDR3 region has the DNA TGCGCCAGCAGCGAGGGACAGGGGAGCTCTGGAAACACCATATATTTT. It yields the protein CASSEGQGSSGNTIYF.

This chain uses TRBV7-9 with TRBJ2-1, with a tentative D call TRBD1 (6 bases). Germline CDR1 is SEHNR and CDR2 is FQNEAQ (reference sequence). V was clipped by 2 bases and J by 0 bases, with 8 bases between them. The CDR3 runs 15 residues. The CDR3 bases are TGTGCCAGCAGCTTACAGGGGATCTCCTACAATGAGCAGTTCTTC. This sequence encodes CASSLQGISYNEQFF.

The V call is TRBV4-2, the J call TRBJ2-1; 9 nucleotides line up with TRBD2. The V gene's germline CDR1 is LGHNA and CDR2 YNFKEQ. J lost 7 bases, V lost 0 bases, and 10 bases had no gene match. The CDR3 is 17 residues long. The CDR3 loop reads CASSQDWRGGRRNEQFF. Written as DNA, the CDR3 is TGTGCCAGCAGCCAAGATTGGCGGGGGGGCCGGAGGAATGAGCAGTTCTTC.

The chain joins TRBV28 to TRBJ2-3, with 9 nucleotides matching TRBD1. The V segment lost 4 bases and the J segment 2 bases; nucleotides outside the gene matches: 7. The CDR3 is 16 amino acids. Germline V lookup: CDR1 MDHEN, CDR2 SYDVKM. The CDR3 loop reads CASSSAGQGSTDTQYF. The CDR3 nucleotides are TGTGCCAGCAGTTCAGCAGGACAGGGGTCCACAGATACGCAGTATTTT.

The chain has TRBV27 and TRBJ1-2; TRBD1 matches at 7 bases. The CDR3 extends over 14 amino acids. Trimming took 4 bases from V and 6 from J; bases not matched to a gene: 8. Germline CDR1 and CDR2: MNHEY and SMNVEV (reference sequence). CDR3 nucleotide sequence: TGTGCCAGCAGTTCTGTTGACAGGGCCCATGGCTACACCTTC. Translation gives CASSSVDRAHGYTF.

This clone was observed once. The V call is TRBV6-6, the J call TRBJ2-3; 8 bases are shared with TRBD2. Trimming removed 6 bases from V and 4 bases from J; junction bases left unmatched: 3. The CDR3 is 13 residues long. Germline CDR1 and CDR2: MNHNY and SVGAGI (reference sequence). The CDR3 region has the DNA TGTGCCAGCAGCCCGGGGGGGTCAGATACGCAGTATTTT. Amino acid sequence: CASSPGGSDTQYF.